This T cell receptor (beta chain) was recorded in a study of shared clonotypes between healthy human individuals. The method was immunoSEQ multiplex PCR; TCRdb's version includes in-frame clones alone and lacks a portion of them. The data hold around 450,000 clones, with roughly 80% observed a single time. Trimming took 3 bases from V and 2 from J, leaving 6 bases between them. The CDR3 sequence is 12 residues long. Germline V gene data show CDR1 as SQVTM and CDR2 as ANQGSEA. The clonotype comes from a woman aged 35 to 49 in good health. Some clones in this sample may be carry-over from other donors' samples. The sample comprised PBMCs. V is TRBV29-1 and J is TRBJ2-3, with D unresolved. CDR3: CSVDVNTDTQYF. CDR3 DNA: TGCAGCGTTGATGTGAACACAGATACGCAGTATTTT.